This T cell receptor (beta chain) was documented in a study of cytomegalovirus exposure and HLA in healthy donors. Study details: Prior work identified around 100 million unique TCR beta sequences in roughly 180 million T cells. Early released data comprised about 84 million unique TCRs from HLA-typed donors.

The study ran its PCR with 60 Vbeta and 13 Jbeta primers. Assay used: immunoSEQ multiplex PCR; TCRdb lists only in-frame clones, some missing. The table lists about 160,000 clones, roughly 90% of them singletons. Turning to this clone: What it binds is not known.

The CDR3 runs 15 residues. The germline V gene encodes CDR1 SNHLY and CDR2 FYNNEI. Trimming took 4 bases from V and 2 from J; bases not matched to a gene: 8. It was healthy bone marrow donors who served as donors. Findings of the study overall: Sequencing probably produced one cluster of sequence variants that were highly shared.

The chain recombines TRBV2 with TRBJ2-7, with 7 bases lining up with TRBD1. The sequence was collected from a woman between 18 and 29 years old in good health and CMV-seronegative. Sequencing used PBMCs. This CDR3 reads CASSGTQGVAYEQYF. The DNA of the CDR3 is TGTGCCAGCAGTGGGACGCAGGGGGTAGCCTACGAGCAGTACTTC.